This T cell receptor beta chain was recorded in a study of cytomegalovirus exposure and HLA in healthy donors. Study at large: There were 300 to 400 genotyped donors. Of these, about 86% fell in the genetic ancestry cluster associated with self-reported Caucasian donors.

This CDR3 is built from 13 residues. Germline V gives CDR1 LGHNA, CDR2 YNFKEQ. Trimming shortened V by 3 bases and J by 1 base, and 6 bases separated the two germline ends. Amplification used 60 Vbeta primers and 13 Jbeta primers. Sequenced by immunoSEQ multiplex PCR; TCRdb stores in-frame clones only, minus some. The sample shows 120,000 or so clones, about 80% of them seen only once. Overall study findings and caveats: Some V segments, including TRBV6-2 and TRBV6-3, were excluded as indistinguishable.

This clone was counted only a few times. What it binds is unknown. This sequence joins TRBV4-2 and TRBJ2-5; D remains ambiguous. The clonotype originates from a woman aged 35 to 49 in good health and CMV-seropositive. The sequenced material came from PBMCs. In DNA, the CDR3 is TGTGCCAGCAGCCAGCGGAGCCAAGAGACCCAGTACTTC. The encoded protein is CASSQRSQETQYF.